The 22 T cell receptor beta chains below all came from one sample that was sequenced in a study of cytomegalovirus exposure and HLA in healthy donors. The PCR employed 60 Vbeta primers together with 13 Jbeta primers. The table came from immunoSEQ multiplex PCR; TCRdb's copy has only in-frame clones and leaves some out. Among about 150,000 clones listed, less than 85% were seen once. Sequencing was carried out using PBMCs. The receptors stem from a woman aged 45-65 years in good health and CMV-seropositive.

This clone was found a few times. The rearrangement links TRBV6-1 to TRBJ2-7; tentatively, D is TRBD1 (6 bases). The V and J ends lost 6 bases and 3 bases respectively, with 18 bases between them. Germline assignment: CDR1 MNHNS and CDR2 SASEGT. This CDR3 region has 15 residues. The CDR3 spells CASRKQGYQDYEQYF. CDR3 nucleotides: TGTGCCAGCAGAAAGCAGGGGTATCAGGACTACGAGCAGTACTTC.

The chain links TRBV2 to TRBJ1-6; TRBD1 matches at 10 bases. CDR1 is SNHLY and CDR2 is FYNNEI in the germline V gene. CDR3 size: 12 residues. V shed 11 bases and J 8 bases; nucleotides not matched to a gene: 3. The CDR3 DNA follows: TGTGCCTTCGGGACAGGGGATTCACCCCTCCACTTT. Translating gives CAFGTGDSPLHF. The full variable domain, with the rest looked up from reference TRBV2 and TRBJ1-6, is EPEVTQTPSHQVTQMGQEVILRCVPISNHLYFYWYRQILGQKVEFLVSFYNNEISEKSEIFDDQFSVERPDGSNFTLKIRSTKLEDSAMYFCAFGTGDSPLHFGNGTRLTVT.

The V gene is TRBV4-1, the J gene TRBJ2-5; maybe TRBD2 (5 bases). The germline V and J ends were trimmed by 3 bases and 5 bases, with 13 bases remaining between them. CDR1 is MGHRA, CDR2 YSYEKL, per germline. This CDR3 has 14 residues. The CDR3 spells CASSHPGIMETQYF. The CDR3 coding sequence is TGCGCCAGCAGCCACCCCGGGATTATGGAGACCCAGTACTTC.

The CDR3 DNA follows: TGTGCTAGTGGTTTTTGGCAGAGCAATCAGCCCCAGCATTTT. Translating gives CASGFWQSNQPQHF. The J gene is TRBJ1-5, the V gene TRBV12-5; unclear D gene. In germline, CDR1 is LGHNT, CDR2 FRNRAP. CDR3 length: 14 residues. The germline V and J ends were trimmed by 3 bases and 1 base, with 7 bases remaining between them.

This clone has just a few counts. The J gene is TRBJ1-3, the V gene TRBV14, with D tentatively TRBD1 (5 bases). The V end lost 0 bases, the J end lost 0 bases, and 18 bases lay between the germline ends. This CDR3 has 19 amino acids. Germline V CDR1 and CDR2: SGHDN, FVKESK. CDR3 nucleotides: TGTGCCAGCAGCCAAGATGGACAAAGTAGGTTTCGCTCTGGAAACACCATATATTTT. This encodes CASSQDGQSRFRSGNTIYF. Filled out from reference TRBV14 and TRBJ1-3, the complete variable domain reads EAGVTQFPSHSVIEKGQTVTLRCDPISGHDNLYWYRRVMGKEIKFLLHFVKESKQDESGMPNNRFLAERTGGTYSTLKVQPAELEDSGVYFCASSQDGQSRFRSGNTIYFGEGSWLTVV.

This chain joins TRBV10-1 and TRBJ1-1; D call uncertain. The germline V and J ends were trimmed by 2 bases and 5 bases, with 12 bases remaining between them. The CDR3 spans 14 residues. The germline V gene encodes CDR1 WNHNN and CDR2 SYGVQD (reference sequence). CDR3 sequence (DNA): TGCGCCAGCAGTGAGGGAGGACTCAAGACTGAAGCTTTCTTT. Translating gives CASSEGGLKTEAFF.

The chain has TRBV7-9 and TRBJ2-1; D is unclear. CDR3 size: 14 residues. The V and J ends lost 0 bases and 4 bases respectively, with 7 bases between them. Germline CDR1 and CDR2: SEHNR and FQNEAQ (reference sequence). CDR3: CASSLALPYNEQFF. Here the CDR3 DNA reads TGTGCCAGCAGCTTAGCCCTCCCTTACAATGAGCAGTTCTTC.

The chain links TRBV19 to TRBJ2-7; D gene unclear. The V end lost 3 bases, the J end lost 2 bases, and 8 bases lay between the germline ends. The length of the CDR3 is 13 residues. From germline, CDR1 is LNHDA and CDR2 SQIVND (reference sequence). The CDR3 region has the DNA TGTGCCAGTAGTATGGCCAACGCCTACGAGCAGTACTTC. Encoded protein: CASSMANAYEQYF.

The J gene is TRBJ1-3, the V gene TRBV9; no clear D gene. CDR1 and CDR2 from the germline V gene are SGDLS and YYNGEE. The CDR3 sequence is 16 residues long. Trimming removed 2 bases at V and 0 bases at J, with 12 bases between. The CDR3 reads CASSVEAGPSGNTIYF. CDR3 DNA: TGTGCCAGCAGCGTTGAGGCGGGCCCCTCTGGAAACACCATATATTTT.

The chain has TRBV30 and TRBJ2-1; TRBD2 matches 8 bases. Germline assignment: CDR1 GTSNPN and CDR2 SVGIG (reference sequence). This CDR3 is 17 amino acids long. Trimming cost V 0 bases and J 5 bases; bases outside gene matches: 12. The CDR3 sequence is CAWSVPRRAGANNEQFF. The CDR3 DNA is TGTGCCTGGAGTGTACCTCGACGAGCGGGGGCCAACAATGAGCAGTTCTTC.

The CDR3 loop is CAWSHRAGEQYF. The DNA of the CDR3 is TGTGCCTGGAGTCACCGTGCGGGGGAGCAGTACTTC. The rearrangement joins TRBV30 to TRBJ2-7; maybe TRBD2 (6 bases). Germline CDR1 reads GTSNPN; CDR2 reads SVGIG (reference sequence). V shed 2 bases and J shed 7 bases, with 12 bases lying between them. The length of the CDR3 is 12 residues.

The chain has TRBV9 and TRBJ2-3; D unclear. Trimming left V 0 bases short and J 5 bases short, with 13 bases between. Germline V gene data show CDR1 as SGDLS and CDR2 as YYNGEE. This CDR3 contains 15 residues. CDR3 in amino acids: CASSVAVTSGDTQYF. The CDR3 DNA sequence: TGTGCCAGCAGCGTAGCAGTAACCTCTGGAGATACGCAGTATTTT.

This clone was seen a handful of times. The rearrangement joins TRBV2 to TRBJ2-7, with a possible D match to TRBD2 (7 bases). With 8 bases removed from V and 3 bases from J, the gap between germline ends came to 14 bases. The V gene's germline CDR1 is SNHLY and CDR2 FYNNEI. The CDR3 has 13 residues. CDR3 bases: TGTGCCAGCCAGGACAGCGGGATCTACGAGCAGTACTTC. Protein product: CASQDSGIYEQYF.

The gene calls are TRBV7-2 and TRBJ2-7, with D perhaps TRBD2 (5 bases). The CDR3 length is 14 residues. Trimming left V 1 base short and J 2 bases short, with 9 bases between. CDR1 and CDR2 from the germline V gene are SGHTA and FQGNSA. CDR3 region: CASSLERETYEQYF. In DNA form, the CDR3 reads TGTGCCAGCAGCTTAGAGAGGGAAACCTACGAGCAGTACTTC.

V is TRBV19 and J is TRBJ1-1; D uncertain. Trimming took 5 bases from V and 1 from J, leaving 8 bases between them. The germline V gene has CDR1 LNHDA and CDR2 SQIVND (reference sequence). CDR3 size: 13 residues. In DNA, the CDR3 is TGTGCCAGTAGTTGGTCCGGGAACACTGAAGCTTTCTTT. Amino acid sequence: CASSWSGNTEAFF. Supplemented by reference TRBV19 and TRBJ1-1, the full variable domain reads DGGITQSPKYLFRKEGQNVTLSCEQNLNHDAMYWYRQDPGQGLRLIYYSQIVNDFQKGDIAEGYSVSREKKESFPLTVTSAQKNPTAFYLCASSWSGNTEAFFGQGTRLTVV.

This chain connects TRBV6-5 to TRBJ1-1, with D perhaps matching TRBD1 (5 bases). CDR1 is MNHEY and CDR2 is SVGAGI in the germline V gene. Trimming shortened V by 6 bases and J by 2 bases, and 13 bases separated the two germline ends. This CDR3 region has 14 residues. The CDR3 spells CASSLRAFNTEAFF. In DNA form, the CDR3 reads TGTGCCAGCAGCCTCAGGGCTTTTAACACTGAAGCTTTCTTT.

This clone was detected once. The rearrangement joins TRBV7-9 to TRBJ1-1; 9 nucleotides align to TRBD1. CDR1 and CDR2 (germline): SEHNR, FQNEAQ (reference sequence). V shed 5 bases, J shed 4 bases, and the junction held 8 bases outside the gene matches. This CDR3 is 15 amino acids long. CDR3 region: CASSTYRGQSTEAFF. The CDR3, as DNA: TGTGCCAGCAGCACCTACAGGGGGCAGAGCACTGAAGCTTTCTTT.

The CDR3 sequence is CASRKGGNYGYTF. CDR3 sequence (DNA): TGTGCCAGTAGAAAAGGGGGTAACTATGGCTACACCTTC. The chain is built from TRBV13 and TRBJ1-2; a possible D gene is TRBD1 (6 bases). The germline gives CDR1 PRHDT, CDR2 FYEKMQ (reference sequence). CDR3 length equals 13 residues. Trimming took off 9 bases at V and 1 base at J, with 12 bases between the two ends.

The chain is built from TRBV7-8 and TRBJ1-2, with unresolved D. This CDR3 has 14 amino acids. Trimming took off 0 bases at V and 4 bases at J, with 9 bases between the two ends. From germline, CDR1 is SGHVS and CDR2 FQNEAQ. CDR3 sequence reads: CASSLAVEGYGYTF. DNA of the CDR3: TGTGCCAGCAGCTTAGCTGTAGAGGGCTATGGCTACACCTTC.

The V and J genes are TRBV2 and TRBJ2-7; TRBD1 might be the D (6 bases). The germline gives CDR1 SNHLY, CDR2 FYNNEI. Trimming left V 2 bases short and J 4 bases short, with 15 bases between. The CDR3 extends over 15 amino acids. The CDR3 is CASSELTGLLYEQYF. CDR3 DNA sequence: TGTGCCAGCAGTGAACTTACAGGGCTGCTATACGAGCAGTACTTC. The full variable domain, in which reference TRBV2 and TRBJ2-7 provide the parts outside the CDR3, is EPEVTQTPSHQVTQMGQEVILRCVPISNHLYFYWYRQILGQKVEFLVSFYNNEISEKSEIFDDQFSVERPDGSNFTLKIRSTKLEDSAMYFCASSELTGLLYEQYFGPGTRLTVT.

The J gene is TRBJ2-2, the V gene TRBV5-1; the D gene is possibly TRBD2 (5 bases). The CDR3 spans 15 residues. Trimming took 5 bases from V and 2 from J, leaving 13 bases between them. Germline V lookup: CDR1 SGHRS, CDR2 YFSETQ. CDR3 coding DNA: TGCGCCAGCAGTGTTCGGACTCTTAACACCGGGGAGCTGTTTTTT. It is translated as CASSVRTLNTGELFF.

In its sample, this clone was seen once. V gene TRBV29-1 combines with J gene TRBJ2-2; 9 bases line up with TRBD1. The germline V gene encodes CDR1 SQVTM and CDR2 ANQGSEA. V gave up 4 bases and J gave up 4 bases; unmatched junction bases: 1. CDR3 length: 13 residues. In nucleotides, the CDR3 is TGCAGCGTTGGGGACAGGGTCACCGGGGAGCTGTTTTTT. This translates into CSVGDRVTGELFF.